This TCR beta chain came from a study of OX40 agonist ivuxolimab in advanced cancers. This clone was counted only a few times. The CDR3 spans 14 residues. With 4 bases clipped from V and 4 bases from J, the junction kept 6 bases outside the gene matches. CDR1 is WNHNN, CDR2 SYGVQD, per germline (reference sequence). Sequenced by immunoSEQ multiplex PCR; TCRdb stores in-frame clones only, minus some. The table has around 120,000 clones, roughly nine tenths seen once; the top ten hold about 0.55%. The chain uses TRBV10-1 and TRBJ2-7; 8 bases align to TRBD1. The sequences come from CD4+ or CD8+ T cells sorted from blood, collected in a trial of the OX40 agonist ivuxolimab. The source is an adult with an advanced solid tumor such as melanoma, head and neck, liver or kidney cancer. The DNA for the CDR3 is TGCGCCAGCAGTGCCCAACAGGGGGGATACGAGCAGTACTTC. It is translated as CASSAQQGGYEQYF.